Included here is one T cell receptor beta chain sequence, with context. Antigen unknown. This entry comes from a study of T cells in Graves' hyperthyroidism and ophthalmopathy. Whole-study results and caveats: Patients with ophthalmopathy were separated from those with stable hyperthyroidism by a 13 V-J model.

What was amplified from RNA transcripts were TCR beta CDR3 regions. TCR CDR3 underwent first-round RT-PCR with the HTBI primer set. TCRdb re-called the multiplex PCR reads through MiXCR, storing one row per CDR3 protein. The sample contains 200,000 to 250,000 distinct CDR3 sequences, roughly 18% of which appear only once. CDR3 size: 12 residues. Germline loops: CDR1 DFQATT, CDR2 SNEGSKA (reference sequence). V gave up 7 bases and J gave up 6 bases; unmatched junction bases: 5. Exclusion of patients followed from uncontrolled infection, other autoimmune disease, pregnancy or lactation. The receptor comes from a man over 45 with Graves' hyperthyroidism. The chain links TRBV20-1 to TRBJ2-3; 9 bases agree with TRBD2. What was sequenced was blood. CDR3 region: CSGGGRADTQYF. The CDR3 region has the DNA TGCAGTGGGGGCGGGAGGGCTGATACGCAGTATTTT.